This T cell receptor (beta chain) is drawn from a study of monozygotic twins with inflammatory bowel disease (dated by TCRdb to about 2019). Context from the whole study: In total, roughly 30 monozygotic twin pairs made up the full study: 19 Danish pairs, all IBD-discordant, plus nine German pairs, of which four were IBD-concordant and five were IBD-discordant. Disease-associated traits were sought mainly through comparisons between IBD patients and their genetically identical healthy co-twins within discordant pairs. Each individual had, on average, about 151 000 unique TCRalpha sequences and 181 000 unique TCRbeta sequences available for analysis.

In regard to this clonotype: Its antigen remains unidentified.

CDR1 and CDR2, looked up from the germline V gene (reference sequence), are SGHNT and YYREEE. The CDR3 runs 14 amino acids, cysteine and phenylalanine included. No DNA accompanies this entry. Summary of the overall study and its limitations: Different T cell subtypes could not be distinguished in the analysis. Compared with healthy twins, IBD patients shared fewer clonotypes with other individuals, and the difference was most pronounced in patients with signs of disease activity. The results gave no support for a single strong signal or clonotype linked to IBD. Background noise and inter-individual variability may have been introduced into the repertoires by the differing immunosuppressive treatments among patients. IBD patients had lower TCRbeta repertoire diversity, measured by the inverse Simpson index, than their healthy co-twins. Repertoire similarity did not differ between concordant and discordant twins, possibly due to limited statistical power.

A 2.5 ml peripheral blood sample was drawn into PAXgene tubes per donor and stored at -80°C. Without T cell sorting, total RNA was isolated from whole blood using the PAXgene blood miRNA kit on an automated QIAcube. Peripheral blood from monozygotic twin pairs concordant or discordant for inflammatory bowel disease was subjected to deep TCRalpha and TCRbeta repertoire profiling with unique molecular barcoding. For every twin pair, smoking habits were documented, and each individual was categorised as a current, former or never smoker. The library relied on 5' RACE. The input for every TCR library was around 3,800 ng of total RNA. cDNA was synthesized with SMARTScribe reverse transcriptase in eight separate reactions per sample. Unique molecular identifiers containing a 6-nucleotide sample barcode were introduced through template switching during cDNA synthesis. Two nested PCRs of around 15 and 10 cycles amplified the TCRalpha and TCRbeta cDNA, and bead purification followed each PCR. Before amplification, the cDNA was treated with uracil DNA-glycosylase and purified using the QIAquick PCR purification kit. The second PCR added Illumina TruSeq-compatible adapters along with sample-specific barcodes. Library quality and concentration were checked on TapeStation and Qubit, and libraries were pooled at about 5 ng each. Sequencing of pooled libraries was carried out on an Illumina HiSeq2500 single-index Rapid Run using 2 x 100 bp reads and custom sequencing primers. As for the original processing: MiGEC version 1.2.6 was used for UMI-based consensus assembly to correct PCR and sequencing errors. MiXCR version 2.1.1 was used to carry out V(D)J alignment, clonotype assembly and CDR3 extraction. Gene usage, clonotype sharing and MAIT/NKT TCR abundance were normalised by analysing the top 1000, 10 000 and 20 000 clonotypes per sample. Diversity was computed as the inverse Simpson index with the vegan R package after downsampling to 27 000 UMIs. Statistical testing used paired Mann-Whitney U tests on the discordant twin pairs and applied Benjamini-Hochberg correction for multiple testing. TCRdb reprocessed the reads, and each CDR3 protein sequence is entered once, without DNA. It is TCRdb's table, rather than the study itself, that gives the V and J calls and clone size. The table for this sample shows approximately 150,000 distinct CDR3 sequences. The top ten constitute roughly 7.4% of the sample.

This receptor chain uses TRBV5-4 and TRBJ1-2. The origin of this receptor is a human donor with ulcerative colitis or Crohn's disease, or a healthy co-twin of an affected twin (not recorded which). Material for sequencing was blood. For the CDR3, the sequence is CASTLGESLYGYTF.